The 11 T cell receptor beta chains below were found in one sample sequenced in a study of spatial heterogeneity in lung cancer. Points from the study as a whole: One measure, the expanded intratumoral alpha and beta TCR count, tracked tumor mutation counts.

As to time point: sample taken at primary tumor resection. Antigen specificity for these receptors is unknown. TCRdb re-called the 5' RACE reads through MiXCR, storing one row per CDR3 protein. The top ten clones hold about an eighth of a sample with 9,500 to 11,000 distinct CDR3 sequences, around 5.5% of them seen once. The material sequenced was lung tumor tissue, taken at surgery. These receptors all stem from a male donor with early-stage non-small cell lung cancer.

By share of the sample, this clonotype is medium-sized. The size of this beta chain means little, since it is a stray read in a library made for alpha chains. The chain combines TRBV20-1 with TRBJ1-5; TRBD1 is a possible D gene (6 bases). CDR3 length: 13 residues. Germline loops: CDR1 DFQATT, CDR2 SNEGSKA (reference sequence). Trimming removed 3 bases from V and 4 bases from J, with 10 bases in between. The chain's CDR3 is CSASTGPNQPQHF. Written as DNA, the CDR3 is TGCAGTGCTAGTACAGGGCCAAATCAGCCCCAGCATTTT.

This clonotype came up many times. This beta chain is an unintended read in a library built for alpha chains; its size means little. The chain couples TRBV12-3 or TRBV12-4 to TRBJ2-3; unclear D gene. The CDR3 has 16 amino acids. V lost 4 bases and J 8 bases, leaving 22 bases between the germline ends. CDR3 sequence reads: CASSSSGLQSQSTQYF. DNA of the CDR3: TGTGCCAGCAGTTCATCCGGCCTCCAATCCCAATCTACGCAGTATTTT.

Many counts were recorded for this clonotype. Because this beta chain is a stray read in a library intended to capture alpha chains, its abundance should not be given much weight. J is TRBJ1-4 and V is TRBV27; D is possibly TRBD1 (5 bases). The CDR3 spans 14 residues. CDR1 and CDR2 from the germline V gene are MNHEY and SMNVEV (reference sequence). V was trimmed by 6 bases and J by 3 bases, leaving 11 bases between them. In DNA, the CDR3 is TGTGCCAGCAGCCTTCTGGGGCCTAATGAAAAACTGTTTTTT. It encodes CASSLLGPNEKLFF.

This clonotype was recorded many times. Because this beta chain is a stray read in a library intended to capture alpha chains, its abundance should not be given much weight. The chain has TRBV15 and TRBJ2-1; no clear D. Germline V gene lookup returns CDR1 LNHNV and CDR2 YYDKDF (reference sequence). V was pared by 6 bases and J by 1 base, with 7 bases between. The CDR3 runs to 13 residues. CDR3 DNA sequence: TGTGCCACCAGTCCTCTTTCCTACAATGAGCAGTTCTTC. It specifies CATSPLSYNEQFF.

This clonotype showed up just a few times. Little can be read into the size of this beta chain, an off-target read in a library designed for alpha chains. The rearrangement uses TRBV7-6 and TRBJ1-1; 11 positions agree with TRBD1. V was pared by 5 bases and J by 5 bases, with 7 bases of the junction left unmatched. The CDR3 runs to 15 residues. Germline-derived CDR1 and CDR2 are SGHVS and FNYEAQ. CDR3 sequence: CASSAAGTGGTEAFF. Here the CDR3 DNA reads TGTGCCAGCAGCGCGGCCGGGACAGGGGGTACTGAAGCTTTCTTT.

Note on this clonotype: This beta chain slipped into a library made for alpha chains as a stray read, so its size is not meaningful. J is TRBJ2-5 and V is TRBV5-1; no clear D. V lost 2 bases and J 2 bases, leaving 10 bases between the germline ends. This CDR3 has 14 amino acids. The germline V gene encodes CDR1 SGHRS and CDR2 YFSETQ. The CDR3 protein is CASSLQPSQETQYF. The CDR3 nucleotides are TGCGCCAGCAGCTTACAGCCAAGTCAAGAGACCCAGTACTTC.

A single count supports this clonotype. This beta chain lies outside the target of a library built for alpha chains; its clone size means little. This chain joins TRBV19 and TRBJ2-7; 7 positions match TRBD1. Germline CDR1 is LNHDA and CDR2 is SQIVND (reference sequence). V was clipped by 2 bases and J by 2 bases; unmatched bases: 6. The CDR3 spans 15 residues. The DNA of the CDR3 is TGTGCCAGTAGTATACAGAGGGGGCCCCCCTACGAGCAGTACTTC. Protein sequence: CASSIQRGPPYEQYF.

By sample fraction, this clonotype is medium-sized. Since it is a stray read in a library aimed at alpha chains, this beta chain has a size that is not meaningful. V gene TRBV6-1 combines with J gene TRBJ1-1; TRBD1 agrees at 7 bases. Germline loops: CDR1 MNHNS, CDR2 SASEGT. The CDR3 is 12 residues long. J gave up 11 bases and V 0 bases, and 3 bases lay outside the gene matches. The chain's CDR3 is CASSEADRWAFF. The CDR3 nucleotides read TGTGCCAGCAGTGAAGCGGACAGGTGGGCTTTCTTT.

This clonotype is labeled large. Within a library made for alpha chains, this beta chain is off target, and its count is uninformative. The chain couples TRBV12-3 or TRBV12-4 to TRBJ2-1, with D unclear. Trimming stripped 11 bases from V and 1 base from J, with 9 bases between. The CDR3 is 12 amino acids. The CDR3 protein is CASRQSYNEQFF. The DNA for the CDR3 is TGTGCCTCCCGGCAGTCCTACAATGAGCAGTTCTTC.

A note on this clonotype: Found in a library prepared for alpha chains, this beta chain is an off-target read, and its abundance has little meaning. The V gene is TRBV15, the J gene TRBJ2-7; TRBD1 matches 10 bases. With 4 bases clipped from V and 4 bases from J, the junction kept 10 bases outside the gene matches. Germline V lookup: CDR1 LNHNV, CDR2 YYDKDF (reference sequence). CDR3 length: 16 residues. The CDR3 DNA reads as TGTGCCACCAGCACCGGACAGGGGGGATATAGGTACGAGCAGTACTTC. Translating it yields CATSTGQGGYRYEQYF. The full variable domain, completed using reference TRBV15 and TRBJ2-7, is DAMVIQNPRYQVTQFGKPVTLSCSQTLNHNVMYWYQQKSSQAPKLLFHYYDKDFNNEADTPDNFQSRRPNTSFCFLDIRSPGLGDTAMYLCATSTGQGGYRYEQYFGPGTRLTVT.

This clonotype was recorded at least ten times. This beta chain turned up in a library designed for alpha chains; as an off-target read, its abundance says little. The V gene is TRBV15, the J gene TRBJ2-3; 15 positions match TRBD2. The J segment lost 5 bases and the V segment lost 1 base, leaving 10 bases of the junction unmatched. Germline V gene lookup returns CDR1 LNHNV and CDR2 YYDKDF (reference sequence). CDR3 length: 19 amino acids. The CDR3 DNA reads TGTGCCACCAGCAGAGGGGATTCGGGACTAGCGGGAGGAGGAGATACGCAGTATTTT. Translated, it gives CATSRGDSGLAGGGDTQYF.